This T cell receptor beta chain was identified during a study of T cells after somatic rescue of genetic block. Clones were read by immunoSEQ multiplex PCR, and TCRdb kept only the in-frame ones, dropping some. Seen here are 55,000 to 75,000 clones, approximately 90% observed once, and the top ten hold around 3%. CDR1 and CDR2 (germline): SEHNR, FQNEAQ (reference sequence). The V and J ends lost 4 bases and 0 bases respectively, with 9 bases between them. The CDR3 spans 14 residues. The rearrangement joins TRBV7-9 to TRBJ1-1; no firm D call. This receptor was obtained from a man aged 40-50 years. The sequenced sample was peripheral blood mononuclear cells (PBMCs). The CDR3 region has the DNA TGTGCCAGCAGCTACTCCCCCTTGAACACTGAAGCTTTCTTT. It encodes CASSYSPLNTEAFF.